Here is one T cell receptor (beta chain) with its context. CDR1 PRHDT and CDR2 FYEKMQ come from the germline V gene (reference sequence). CDR3 size: 15 residues. With V trimmed by 0 bases and J by 4 bases, 3 bases remained unmatched. The entry originates in a study of T cell responses to AZD1222 COVID-19 vaccine. Sequenced by immunoSEQ multiplex PCR; TCRdb stores in-frame clones only, minus some. The sample contains roughly 110,000 clones, over 80% of which appear only once. The chain combines TRBV13 with TRBJ2-3, with 8 bases that match TRBD2. This specimen was peripheral blood, taken 28 days after the second AZD1222 dose. This clonotype originated in an adult who received the AZD1222 COVID-19 vaccine. DNA for the CDR3: TGTGCCAGCAGCTTAGGCGGGGGGGCAGCAGATACGCAGTATTTT. Translating it yields CASSLGGGAADTQYF.